This T cell receptor (beta chain) originates from a study of neurological immune-mediated disorders (dated by TCRdb to between 2018 and 2020). Notes on the research overall: Among the roughly 34 multiple sclerosis patients, relapsing-remitting MS was present in about 31 and secondary progressive MS was present in 3. The cohort was made up of 65 to 75 subjects, consisting of some 14 HAM/TSP patients, some 35 multiple sclerosis patients and about 20 healthy controls. The approximately 110 TCR-beta libraries covered PBMC samples along with longitudinal samples, technical triplicates, and paired sorted CD4+ and CD8+ T-cell subsets. The study compared peripheral blood TCR-beta repertoires of HTLV-I-associated myelopathy (HAM/TSP) patients, multiple sclerosis patients and healthy controls using UMI-based sequencing.

cDNA synthesis used template-switch 5'RACE with a primer carrying a 10-nucleotide random unique molecular identifier tagging each TCR transcript. Each sequencing run produced over 190 million TCR-beta sequences covering 15-18 subjects. The RNeasy kit was used to extract total RNA. The KAPA Real-time Library Amplification kit was used to amplify TCR-beta VDJ regions with primers for the TCR constant region and the 5'RACE anchor. A first PCR added sample indexes and Illumina adaptors, after which a second PCR increased the library yield. The roughly 650 bp TCR product was size-selected on a 2% E-gel SizeSelection system after Ampure bead purification. Before pooling, library quality was assessed on a Bioanalyzer, concentration was determined with Qubit, and library quantification was performed with the Kapa Library Quantification kit. Paired-end 2 x 150 bp sequencing of the libraries was performed on an Illumina HiSeq 2500. To increase sequence diversity, 25-30% phiX was spiked into each library pool. The study's processing was this. The quality-filtered reads were processed with the UMI-based MiGEC pipeline, whose error correction step removed more than 90% of the raw TCR sequences. IMGT germline references were used for alignment of VDJ genes, and clonotypes were defined by a unique CDR3 amino acid sequence together with V-J genes. VDJtools evaluated clonal expansion, Shannon diversity and CDR3 relatedness (CalcPairwiseDistances, ClusterSamples); CLCbio workbench built phylogenetic trees. Clones with at least 8 unique UMIs were defined as expanded, with this threshold being based on coefficient-of-variation modelling across technical triplicates. TCRdb cleaned the public reads at Q25 with fastp, built clones with MiXCR and kept in-frame beta chains. Each CDR3 protein appears once, grouped with its most common genes and DNA. These V and J calls derive from TCRdb rather than the authors' analysis. In all, the sample holds 55,000 to 65,000 distinct CDR3 sequences, and 3% to 4% of those were seen once. Less than 2.5% of the sample is taken by the ten largest.

Unsorted PBMC libraries were generated from 2 million PBMCs stored in RNAlater at -80 °C until RNA extraction. The multiple sclerosis patients were enrolled in a US clinical protocol that evaluated disease progression with magnetic resonance imaging. Peripheral blood was subjected to Ficoll-Hypaque density gradient centrifugation to isolate PBMCs, which were then cryopreserved in liquid nitrogen. Results the study describes overall, beyond this receptor: TCR clonal expansion was highest in HAM/TSP patients and lowest in MS patients, with MS patients falling below even healthy controls. No identical CDR3 amino acid sequences were found to be shared among expanded clones across subjects, suggesting that TCR-beta repertoires were private in all groups. Phylogenetic analysis grouped repertoires from 18 of 34 MS patients into a cluster of related CDR3 sequences, suggesting a possible repertoire-level signature. The MS cluster showed no association with clinical or MRI features, and the authors stated that larger cohorts are needed.

In this sample, this clonotype turned up many times. Its antigen is currently not known. No per-base quality is available; no much larger clone lies one base away. The CDR3 spans 15 residues, from the cysteine through the phenylalanine. The sequence is cut down to CDR3 DNA, 45 bases in frame from base 1. Based on the germline V gene, the CDR1 and CDR2 sequences are SGHRS and YFSETQ. V lost 4 bases and J lost 0 bases; the stretch between them is 11 bases long. The rearranged chain carries TRBV5-1 and TRBJ2-1; the D gene lacks a confident call. The sample comprised PBMCs. This clonotype was sampled from a woman in her forties or fifties with multiple sclerosis. The CDR3 reads CASSITGPSYNEQFF. The nucleotide sequence is TGCGCCAGCAGCATAACCGGGCCCTCCTACAATGAGCAGTTCTTC.